The 21 T cell receptor beta chains in this list originate from one sample, sequenced in a study of chemoradiotherapy in HPV16-positive cancers. Assay: immunoSEQ multiplex PCR; the TCRdb copy retains only in-frame clones and omits some. The repertoire holds approximately 13,000 clones, roughly 80% seen once, with around 1.5% in the top ten. This material was obtained from a patient who underwent chemoradiotherapy. These TCRs come from a human donor with HPV-associated anogenital cancer.

This clone showed up just a few times. This chain connects TRBV6-1 to TRBJ1-5, with D perhaps matching TRBD1 (5 bases). Germline values: CDR1 MNHNS, CDR2 SASEGT. Trimming removed 0 bases at V and 2 bases at J, with 5 bases between. The CDR3 has 14 residues. In DNA form, the CDR3 reads TGTGCCAGCAGTGAAGCAGGGGGCAATCAGCCCCAGCATTTT. It encodes CASSEAGGNQPQHF.

There are a few counts of this clone. The chain carries TRBV6-1 and TRBJ1-2; D is uncertain. V shed 10 bases and J shed 5 bases, with 17 bases lying between them. CDR3 length: 13 amino acids. Looked up from germline, CDR1 is MNHNS and CDR2 is SASEGT. Here the CDR3 reads CATLRPLLYGYTF. CDR3 DNA: TGTGCCACCCTTCGGCCGTTACTTTATGGCTACACCTTC.

This chain joins TRBV5-4 and TRBJ1-1; the D gene is possibly TRBD1 (5 bases). Per germline, CDR1 SGHNT and CDR2 YYREEE (reference sequence). The CDR3 totals 14 residues. Trimming shortened V by 2 bases and J by 7 bases, and 15 bases separated the two germline ends. The CDR3 coding sequence is TGTGCCAGCAGCTTCGACAGCCGAAACGGTGAAGCTTTCTTT. It codes for CASSFDSRNGEAFF.

The chain carries TRBV9 and TRBJ1-2; D perhaps matches TRBD1 (5 bases). The germline V and J ends were trimmed by 3 bases and 0 bases, with 12 bases remaining between them. CDR1 SGDLS and CDR2 YYNGEE come from the germline V gene. This CDR3 comprises 15 residues. CDR3: CASSAGSVTNYGYTF. Here the CDR3 DNA reads TGTGCCAGCAGCGCAGGGTCCGTAACTAACTATGGCTACACCTTC.

The chain joins TRBV2 to TRBJ2-3, with D possibly TRBD1 on 5 matching bases. CDR3 length: 15 residues. CDR1 SNHLY and CDR2 FYNNEI come from the germline V gene. Trimming left V 2 bases short and J 4 bases short, with 13 bases between. This chain's CDR3 is CASSETRVKADTQYF. CDR3 bases: TGTGCCAGCAGTGAAACCAGGGTTAAGGCAGATACGCAGTATTTT.

The chain is built from TRBV6-5 and TRBJ2-1; 13 bases agree with TRBD2. The CDR3 has 14 amino acids. Per germline, CDR1 MNHEY and CDR2 SVGAGI. Trimming removed 6 bases from V and 9 bases from J; junction bases left unmatched: 5. The DNA of the CDR3 is TGTGCCAGCAGGCGGACTAGCGGGGGCTTTGAGCAGTTCTTC. Its protein product is CASRRTSGGFEQFF.

This chain connects TRBV9 to TRBJ2-1, with 9 bases aligning to TRBD1. V lost 0 bases and J lost 3; bases outside the gene matches: 10. CDR1 and CDR2 from the germline V gene are SGDLS and YYNGEE. This CDR3 region has 18 residues. The DNA for the CDR3 is TGTGCCAGCAGCGTAGTCCAGGGAGGGACAGGGATCTACAATGAGCAGTTCTTC. The encoded protein is CASSVVQGGTGIYNEQFF.

The chain employs TRBV4-3 and TRBJ2-7; the match to TRBD2 covers 10 bases. Trimming cost V 0 bases and J 2 bases; bases outside gene matches: 10. Germline V lookup: CDR1 LGHNA, CDR2 YSLEER. The CDR3 consists of 18 residues. CDR3 amino acids: CASSQEAVAGGRTYEQYF. CDR3 coding DNA: TGCGCCAGCAGCCAAGAGGCGGTAGCGGGGGGCCGGACCTACGAGCAGTACTTC.

The V and J genes are TRBV18 and TRBJ2-5; D may be TRBD1 or TRBD2 (5 bases each). Trimming pared 6 bases from V and 3 bases from J, leaving 23 bases between. Germline CDR1 reads KGHSH; CDR2 reads LQKENI. The CDR3 sequence is 17 residues long. CDR3 nucleotide sequence: TGTGCCAGCTCGTCCTCTCGGGGTGGGTCGGACAAAGAGACCCAGTACTTC. This translates into CASSSSRGGSDKETQYF.

The J gene is TRBJ1-4, the V gene TRBV9, with 7 bases lining up with TRBD1. The germline V gene has CDR1 SGDLS and CDR2 YYNGEE. J lost 5 bases, V lost 5 bases, and 9 bases had no gene match. The CDR3 has 15 amino acids. As DNA, the CDR3 is TGTGCCAGCAGTACGAACAGGGGATCGAATGAAAAACTGTTTTTT. Its protein product is CASSTNRGSNEKLFF.

The chain combines TRBV21-1 with TRBJ1-3. TRBV21-1 is an annotated pseudogene. The CDR3 runs to 17 residues. The CDR3 loop reads CASSKAFDGTSGNTIYF. CDR3 DNA: TGTGCCAGCAGCAAAGCATTCGACGGGACCTCTGGAAACACCATATATTTT.

This rearrangement joins TRBV27 to TRBJ1-2; 10 bases match TRBD1. Germline values: CDR1 MNHEY, CDR2 SMNVEV (reference sequence). V lost 4 bases to trimming and J lost 7 bases; unmatched junction nucleotides: 9. CDR3 length equals 15 residues. CDR3 sequence (DNA): TGTGCCAGCAGTTCCCACGACAGGGGGCTTCGTGGCTACACCTTC. As protein: CASSSHDRGLRGYTF.

The V gene is TRBV5-1, the J gene TRBJ2-1; D remains unclear. Trimming took off 3 bases at V and 8 bases at J, with 9 bases between the two ends. Germline CDR1 and CDR2: SGHRS and YFSETQ. The CDR3 is made up of 12 amino acids. This CDR3 reads CASSSTEYEQFF. Here the CDR3 DNA reads TGCGCCAGCAGCTCAACGGAGTATGAGCAGTTCTTC. The full variable domain, with the rest looked up from reference TRBV5-1 and TRBJ2-1, is KAGVTQTPRYLIKTRGQQVTLSCSPISGHRSVSWYQQTPGQGLQFLFEYFSETQRNKGNFPGRFSGRQFSNSRSEMNVSTLELGDSALYLCASSSTEYEQFFGPGTRLTVL.

V usage is TRBV6-6 and J usage is TRBJ2-3; TRBD1 matches 7 bases. CDR1 is MNHNY and CDR2 is SVGAGI in the germline V gene (reference sequence). This CDR3 has 15 residues. J was trimmed by 5 bases and V by 0 bases; bases with no gene match: 5. The CDR3 bases are TGTGCCAGCAGTTACTCGACAGGGCGTGGAGATACGCAGTATTTT. Amino acid sequence: CASSYSTGRGDTQYF.

The J gene is TRBJ1-1, the V gene TRBV6-1; D is ambiguous. Trimming took 0 bases from V and 8 from J, leaving 10 bases between them. CDR3 length equals 13 residues. Germline CDR1 MNHNS, CDR2 SASEGT. This chain's CDR3 is CASSEALWFEAFF. CDR3 nucleotide sequence: TGTGCCAGCAGTGAAGCGCTTTGGTTCGAAGCTTTCTTT.

The gene calls are TRBV7-2 and TRBJ1-2; maybe TRBD1 (5 bases). CDR3 length: 14 amino acids. V lost 0 bases, J lost 8 bases, and 13 bases lay in between. Germline assignment: CDR1 SGHTA and CDR2 FQGNSA. The CDR3 nucleotides are TGTGCCAGCAGCTTAGCGCATGAGGGGCAGGGCTACACCTTC. This encodes CASSLAHEGQGYTF.

The genes are TRBV19 and TRBJ2-2; the match to TRBD1 covers 9 bases. V was pared by 7 bases and J by 4 bases, with 4 bases of the junction left unmatched. Germline CDR1 and CDR2: LNHDA and SQIVND (reference sequence). This CDR3 is built from 14 residues. This CDR3 reads CASTDRGGTGELFF. CDR3 coding DNA: TGTGCCAGTACGGACAGGGGTGGCACCGGGGAGCTGTTTTTT.

The chain couples TRBV7-2 to TRBJ1-6; maybe TRBD1 (5 bases). From germline, CDR1 is SGHTA and CDR2 FQGNSA. The ends were cut back, 4 bases at V and 10 bases at J, with 14 bases in the middle. The CDR3 contains 14 residues. The CDR3 loop is CASSSQGRGSPLHF. The CDR3, as DNA: TGTGCCAGCAGCTCGCAGGGTAGAGGCTCACCCCTCCACTTT.

This clone occurred once. Here the CDR3 DNA reads TGCGCCAGCAGCTTGACTGGGGGAGTTGGTATCAGGATGAACACTGAAGCTTTCTTT. Translating it yields CASSLTGGVGIRMNTEAFF. V and J are TRBV5-1 and TRBJ1-1, with D perhaps TRBD1 (5 bases). Germline assignment: CDR1 SGHRS and CDR2 YFSETQ. Trimming removed 1 base from V and 0 bases from J, with 22 bases in between. The CDR3 length is 19 residues.

The chain links TRBV18 to TRBJ1-1; 7 bases map to TRBD1. J lost 7 bases, V lost 4 bases, and 6 bases had no gene match. Germline V gives CDR1 KGHSH, CDR2 LQKENI. This CDR3 has 13 amino acids. In nucleotides, the CDR3 is TGTGCCAGCTCACTAGATGGGACAGTTGAAGCTTTCTTT. Translation gives CASSLDGTVEAFF.

The chain combines TRBV19 with TRBJ1-1; no definite D call. The germline V and J ends were trimmed by 1 base and 11 bases, with 20 bases remaining between them. The CDR3 is 15 amino acids. CDR1 LNHDA and CDR2 SQIVND come from the germline V gene (reference sequence). The CDR3 nucleotides read TGTGCCAGTAGTATAGGCCCAGACCGGGCCGAACGGGCTTTCTTT. Protein product: CASSIGPDRAERAFF.